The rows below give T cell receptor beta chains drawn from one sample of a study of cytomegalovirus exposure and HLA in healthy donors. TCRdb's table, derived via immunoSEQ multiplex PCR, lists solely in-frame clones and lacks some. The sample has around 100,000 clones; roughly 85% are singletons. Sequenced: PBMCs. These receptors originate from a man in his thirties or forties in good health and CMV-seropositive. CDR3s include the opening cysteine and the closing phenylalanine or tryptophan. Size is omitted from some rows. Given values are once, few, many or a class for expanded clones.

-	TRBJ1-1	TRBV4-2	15	CASSQARGGATEAFF
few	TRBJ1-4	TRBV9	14	CASSDKRGSEKLFF
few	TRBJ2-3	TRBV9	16	CASRPFGLAGTDTQYF
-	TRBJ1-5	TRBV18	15	CASSPSVESNQPQHF
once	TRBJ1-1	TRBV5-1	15	CASSQDSKMNTEAFF
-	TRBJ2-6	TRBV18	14	CASSTYSGANVLTF
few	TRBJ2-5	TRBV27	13	CASSLYNQETQYF
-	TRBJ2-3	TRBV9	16	CASSVAAWEGRNTQYF
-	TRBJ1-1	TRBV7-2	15	CASSPSSDRGPEAFF
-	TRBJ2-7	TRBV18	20	CASSEDRDKGGLAVIYEQYF
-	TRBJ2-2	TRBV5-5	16	CASSAYRGRWTGELFF
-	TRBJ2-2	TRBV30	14	CAWTRQGDTGELFF
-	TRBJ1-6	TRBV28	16	CASSPGVRESNSPLHF
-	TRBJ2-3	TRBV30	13	CAWSVGGTDTQYF
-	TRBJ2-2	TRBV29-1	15	CSVVAGDANTGELFF
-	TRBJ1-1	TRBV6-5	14	CASSVDRQNTEAFF
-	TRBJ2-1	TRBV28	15	CASSVKGGMDNEQFF
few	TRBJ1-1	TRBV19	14	CASRRSWGETEAFF
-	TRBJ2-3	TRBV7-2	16	CASSLAGGGALDTQYF
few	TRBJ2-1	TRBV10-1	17	CASSESASGGPYNEQFF
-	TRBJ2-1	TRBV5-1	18	CASSLALGDRTGSNEQFF
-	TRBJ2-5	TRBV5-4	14	CASSLEAGEETQYF
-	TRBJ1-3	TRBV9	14	CASSPVLYSQAIYF